This TCR beta chain was identified during a study of blood T cell repertoires in COVID-19. About the research overall: Samples of COVID-19 (acute and convalescent) were obtained from the United States, Italy and Spain. The analysed material was cDNA or gDNA that came from T cells, B-cell-depleted T cells, or PBMCs.

Trimming stripped 7 bases from V and 0 bases from J, with 7 bases between. The CDR3 covers 11 residues. Germline lookup yields CDR1 SQVTM and CDR2 ANQGSEA. In the source study's methods: Reference gene primer amplification yielded estimated nucleated cell counts. Here immunoSEQ multiplex PCR was the method, and the copy in TCRdb shows in-frame clones only, minus some. The D gene and trimming were derived from the DNA, and the V and J assignments and clone size from that table. The top ten clones hold 5.5% to 7% of a sample with about 170,000 clones, more than 70% of them seen once. The chain links TRBV29-1 to TRBJ2-7, with unresolved D. Sample: peripheral blood. This sequence originates from a man between 50 and 59 years old with active or convalescent COVID-19. CDR3 residues: CSAASSYEQYF. CDR3 sequence (DNA): TGCAGCGCGGCCAGCTCCTACGAGCAGTACTTC.